Following are 2 T cell receptor beta chains from one sample sequenced in a study of long-term antiretroviral therapy in people with HIV. Assay version v3.0 of immunoSEQ was used, and it was run at survey level. Data came from immunoSEQ multiplex PCR; TCRdb stores just in-frame clones and leaves some out. The sample has 23,000 or so clones; 60% to 80% are singletons. The source material was unsorted PBMCs, sampled 2.1 years after starting antiretroviral therapy. Receptors originate from a young man with HIV.

The rearrangement links TRBV5-1 to TRBJ1-1; D remains ambiguous. CDR1 is SGHRS and CDR2 is YFSETQ in the germline V gene. This CDR3 is 14 amino acids long. The V end was cut by 4 bases, the J end by 1 base, with 11 bases between. CDR3 coding DNA: TGCGCCAGCAGCATCTCCACGGAGAACACTGAAGCTTTCTTT. Translating it yields CASSISTENTEAFF.

The gene calls are TRBV7-6 and TRBJ2-7; D possibly matches TRBD1 or TRBD2 (5 bases each). This CDR3 comprises 14 residues. V dropped 1 base and J dropped 2 bases, with 9 bases sitting between them. Per the germline V gene, CDR1 is SGHVS and CDR2 is FNYEAQ. The CDR3 DNA follows: TGTGCCAGCAGCTTAGGAGGGGCCCCCTACGAGCAGTACTTC. The encoded protein is CASSLGGAPYEQYF.